This T cell receptor (beta chain) was captured by sequencing in a study of blood T cell repertoires in COVID-19. The overall study: The United States, Italy and Spain supplied acute and convalescent COVID-19 samples. In each case, the material was cDNA or gDNA derived from T cells, B-cell-depleted T cells, or PBMCs.

In the original processing: Estimated nucleated cell counts came from reference gene primer amplification. Generated by immunoSEQ multiplex PCR, the TCRdb table keeps only in-frame clones and is missing some. That table furnishes V, J and clone size, whereas the DNA furnished D and trimming. The profile shows 20,000 to 30,000 clones, over 75% of them singletons. CDR1 is MNHEY, CDR2 SMNVEV, per germline (reference sequence). The CDR3 is 15 amino acids. V was pared by 7 bases and J by 5 bases, with 11 bases of the junction left unmatched. The sequenced sample was peripheral blood. The V and J genes are TRBV27 and TRBJ1-1, with 9 bases fitting TRBD1. The receptor was derived from a man between 65 and 85 years old in a cohort sampled during active COVID-19. CDR3 coding DNA: TGTGCCAGCATCAGTCCCGGGACAGGGAAGACTGAAGCTTTCTTT. Amino acids: CASISPGTGKTEAFF.